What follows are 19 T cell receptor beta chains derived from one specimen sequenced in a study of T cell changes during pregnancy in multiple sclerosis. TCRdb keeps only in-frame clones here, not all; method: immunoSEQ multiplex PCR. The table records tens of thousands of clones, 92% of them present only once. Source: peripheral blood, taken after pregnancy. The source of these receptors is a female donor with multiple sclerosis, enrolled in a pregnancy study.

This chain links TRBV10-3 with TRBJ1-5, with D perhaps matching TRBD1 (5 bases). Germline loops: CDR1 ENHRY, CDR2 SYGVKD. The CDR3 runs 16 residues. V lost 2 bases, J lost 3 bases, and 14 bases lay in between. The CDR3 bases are TGTGCCATCAGTGAGATCGGGGGGGAGAACAATCAGCCCCAGCATTTT. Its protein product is CAISEIGGENNQPQHF.

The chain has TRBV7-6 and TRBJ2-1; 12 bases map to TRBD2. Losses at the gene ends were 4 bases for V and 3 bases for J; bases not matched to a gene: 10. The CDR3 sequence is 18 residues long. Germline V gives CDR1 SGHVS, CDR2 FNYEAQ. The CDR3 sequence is CASSSTETSGSVYNEQFF. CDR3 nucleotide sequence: TGTGCCAGCAGCTCGACAGAGACTAGCGGGAGCGTCTACAATGAGCAGTTCTTC.

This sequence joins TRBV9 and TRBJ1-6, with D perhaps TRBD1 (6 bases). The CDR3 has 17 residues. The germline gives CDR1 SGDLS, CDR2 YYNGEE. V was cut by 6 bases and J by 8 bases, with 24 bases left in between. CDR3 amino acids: CASTPFGGAQSDSPLHF. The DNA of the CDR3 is TGTGCCAGCACTCCTTTTGGGGGGGCTCAAAGTGATTCACCCCTCCACTTT.

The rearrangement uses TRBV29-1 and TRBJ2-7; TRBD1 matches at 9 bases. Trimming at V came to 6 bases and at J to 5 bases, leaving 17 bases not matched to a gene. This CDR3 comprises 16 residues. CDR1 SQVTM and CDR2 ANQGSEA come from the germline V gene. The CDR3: CSVSGTGSFVSNEQYF. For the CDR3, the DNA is TGCAGCGTCTCCGGGACAGGGTCGTTCGTAAGTAACGAGCAGTACTTC.

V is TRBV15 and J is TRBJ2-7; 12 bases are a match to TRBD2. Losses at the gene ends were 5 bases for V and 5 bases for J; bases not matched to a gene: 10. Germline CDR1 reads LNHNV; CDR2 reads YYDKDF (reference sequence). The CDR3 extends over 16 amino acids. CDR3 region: CATSGQTSGSYNEQYF. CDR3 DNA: TGTGCCACCAGCGGACAGACTAGCGGGAGCTACAACGAGCAGTACTTC.

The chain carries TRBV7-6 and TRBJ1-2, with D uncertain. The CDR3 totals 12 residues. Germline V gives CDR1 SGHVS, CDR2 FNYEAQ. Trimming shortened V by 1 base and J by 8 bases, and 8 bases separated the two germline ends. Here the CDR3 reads CASSLGLGGYTF. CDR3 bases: TGTGCCAGCAGCTTAGGACTTGGGGGCTACACCTTC.

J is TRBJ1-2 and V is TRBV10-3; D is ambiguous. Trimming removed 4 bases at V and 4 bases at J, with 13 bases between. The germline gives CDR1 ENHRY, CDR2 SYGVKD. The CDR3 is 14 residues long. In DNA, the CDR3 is TGTGCCATCAGTGTCACAGAGACCTTCTATGGCTACACCTTC. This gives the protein CAISVTETFYGYTF.

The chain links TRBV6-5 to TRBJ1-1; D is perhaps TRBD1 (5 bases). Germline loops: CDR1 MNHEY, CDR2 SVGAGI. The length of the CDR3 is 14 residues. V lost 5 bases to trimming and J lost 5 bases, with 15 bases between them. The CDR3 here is CASSAGRGRTEAFF. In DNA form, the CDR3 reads TGTGCCAGCAGTGCGGGACGGGGGAGGACTGAAGCTTTCTTT.

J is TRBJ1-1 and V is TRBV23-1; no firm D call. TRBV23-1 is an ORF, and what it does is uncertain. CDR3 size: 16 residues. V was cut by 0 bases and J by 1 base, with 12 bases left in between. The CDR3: CASSQSTSRRNTEAFF. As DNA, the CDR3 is TGCGCCAGCAGTCAATCGACTAGCAGGAGGAACACTGAAGCTTTCTTT.

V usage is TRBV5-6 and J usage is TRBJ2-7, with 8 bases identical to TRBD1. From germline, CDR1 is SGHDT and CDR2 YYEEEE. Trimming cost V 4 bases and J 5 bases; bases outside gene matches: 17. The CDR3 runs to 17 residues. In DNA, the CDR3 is TGTGCCAGCAGCCCGGCGTTAAGGGGCCAGGGGGCCCACGAGCAGTACTTC. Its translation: CASSPALRGQGAHEQYF.

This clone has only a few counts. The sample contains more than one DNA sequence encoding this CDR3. In DNA, the CDR3 is TGTGCCAGTAGTCCGGGACAGGGCTCCACTGAAGCTTTCTTT. It specifies CASSPGQGSTEAFF. This chain connects TRBV19 to TRBJ1-1, with 9 bases matching TRBD1. The germline V gene has CDR1 LNHDA and CDR2 SQIVND (reference sequence). Trimming took 5 bases from V and 4 from J; bases not matched to a gene: 5. The CDR3 extends over 14 amino acids.

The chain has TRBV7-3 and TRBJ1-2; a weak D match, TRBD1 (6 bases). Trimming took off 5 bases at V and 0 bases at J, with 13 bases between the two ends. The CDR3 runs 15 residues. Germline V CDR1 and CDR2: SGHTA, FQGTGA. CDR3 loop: CASSPVQGTNYGYTF. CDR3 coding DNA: TGTGCCAGCAGCCCAGTACAGGGTACTAACTATGGCTACACCTTC.

This CDR3 is CASSSGLAAEQFF. Written as DNA, the CDR3 is TGTGCCAGCAGCTCGGGACTAGCAGCTGAGCAGTTCTTC. The chain employs TRBV5-6 and TRBJ2-1; 9 nucleotides align to TRBD2. Germline V gives CDR1 SGHDT, CDR2 YYEEEE. J lost 9 bases, V lost 3 bases, and 4 bases had no gene match. The CDR3 runs to 13 residues.

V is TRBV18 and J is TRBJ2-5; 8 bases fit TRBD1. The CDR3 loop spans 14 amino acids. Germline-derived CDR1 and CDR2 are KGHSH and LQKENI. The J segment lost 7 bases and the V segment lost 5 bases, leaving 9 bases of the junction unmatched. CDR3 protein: CASSFGQGEGTQYF. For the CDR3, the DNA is TGTGCCAGCTCATTCGGACAGGGAGAGGGGACCCAGTACTTC. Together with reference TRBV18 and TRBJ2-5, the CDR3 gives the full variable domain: NAGVMQNPRHLVRRRGQEARLRCSPMKGHSHVYWYRQLPEEGLKFMVYLQKENIIDESGMPKERFSAEFPKEGPSILRIQQVVRGDSAAYFCASSFGQGEGTQYFGPGTRLLVL.

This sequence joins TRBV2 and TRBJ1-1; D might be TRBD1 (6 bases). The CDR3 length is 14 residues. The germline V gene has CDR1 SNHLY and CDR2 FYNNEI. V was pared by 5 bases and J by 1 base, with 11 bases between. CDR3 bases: TGTGCCAGCAGTAAGGACAGTTCGAACACTGAAGCTTTCTTT. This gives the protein CASSKDSSNTEAFF.

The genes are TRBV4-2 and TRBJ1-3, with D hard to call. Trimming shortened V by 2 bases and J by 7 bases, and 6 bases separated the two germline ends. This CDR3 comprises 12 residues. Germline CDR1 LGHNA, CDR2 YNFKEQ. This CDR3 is CASSQPPNTIYF. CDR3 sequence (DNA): TGTGCCAGCAGCCAACCCCCGAACACCATATATTTT.

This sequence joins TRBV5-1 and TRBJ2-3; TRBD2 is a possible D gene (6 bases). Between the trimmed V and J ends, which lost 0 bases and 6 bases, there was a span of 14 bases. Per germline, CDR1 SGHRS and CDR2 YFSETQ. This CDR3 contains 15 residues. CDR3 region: CASSLATGETDTQYF. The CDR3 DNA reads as TGCGCCAGCAGCTTGGCGACGGGAGAAACGGATACGCAGTATTTT.

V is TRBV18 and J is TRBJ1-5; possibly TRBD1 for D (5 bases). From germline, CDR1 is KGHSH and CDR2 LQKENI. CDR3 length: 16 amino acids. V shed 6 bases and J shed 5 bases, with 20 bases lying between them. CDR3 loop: CASSRSVGGRDQPQHF. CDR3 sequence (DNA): TGTGCCAGCTCCCGAAGCGTCGGTGGCAGGGATCAGCCCCAGCATTTT.

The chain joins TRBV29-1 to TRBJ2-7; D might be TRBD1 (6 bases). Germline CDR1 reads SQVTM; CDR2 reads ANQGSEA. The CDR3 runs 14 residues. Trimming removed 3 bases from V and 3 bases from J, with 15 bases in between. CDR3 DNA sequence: TGCAGCGTTGACGTAAGGGGGACCAGCTACGAGCAGTACTTC. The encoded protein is CSVDVRGTSYEQYF.